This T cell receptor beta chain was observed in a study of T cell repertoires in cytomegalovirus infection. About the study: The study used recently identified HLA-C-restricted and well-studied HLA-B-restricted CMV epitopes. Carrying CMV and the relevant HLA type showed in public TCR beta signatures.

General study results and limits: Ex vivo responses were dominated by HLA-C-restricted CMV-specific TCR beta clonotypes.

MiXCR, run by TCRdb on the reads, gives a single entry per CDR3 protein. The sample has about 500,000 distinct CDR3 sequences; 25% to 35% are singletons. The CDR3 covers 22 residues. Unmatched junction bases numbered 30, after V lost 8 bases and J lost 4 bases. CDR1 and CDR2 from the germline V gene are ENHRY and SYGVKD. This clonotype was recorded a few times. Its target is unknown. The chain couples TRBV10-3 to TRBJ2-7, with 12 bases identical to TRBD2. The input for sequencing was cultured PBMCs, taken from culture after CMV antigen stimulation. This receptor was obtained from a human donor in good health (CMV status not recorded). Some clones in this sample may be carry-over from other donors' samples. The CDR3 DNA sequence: TGTGCCATCCCGACCCCCCTAGCGGGAGGGCGGAGGGCGACCCCGGTAAGGTACGAGCAGTACTTC. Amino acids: CAIPTPLAGGRRATPVRYEQYF.